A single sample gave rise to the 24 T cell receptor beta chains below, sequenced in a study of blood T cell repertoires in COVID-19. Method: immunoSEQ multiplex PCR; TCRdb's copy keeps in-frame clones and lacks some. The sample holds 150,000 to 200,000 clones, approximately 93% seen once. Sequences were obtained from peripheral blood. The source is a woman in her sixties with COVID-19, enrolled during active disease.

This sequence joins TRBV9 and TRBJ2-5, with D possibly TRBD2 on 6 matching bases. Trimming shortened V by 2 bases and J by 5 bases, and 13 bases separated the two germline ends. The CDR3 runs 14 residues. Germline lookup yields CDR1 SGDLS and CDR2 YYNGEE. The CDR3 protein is CASSVGGDWETQYF. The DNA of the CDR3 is TGTGCCAGCAGCGTTGGAGGGGATTGGGAGACCCAGTACTTC.

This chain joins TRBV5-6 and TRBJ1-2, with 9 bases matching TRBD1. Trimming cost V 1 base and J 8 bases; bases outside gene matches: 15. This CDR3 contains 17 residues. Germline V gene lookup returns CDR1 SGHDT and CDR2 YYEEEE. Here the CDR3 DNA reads TGTGCCAGCAGCTTGAGTGGGCGTACAGGGGGCGCGGCGGGCTACACCTTC. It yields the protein CASSLSGRTGGAAGYTF.

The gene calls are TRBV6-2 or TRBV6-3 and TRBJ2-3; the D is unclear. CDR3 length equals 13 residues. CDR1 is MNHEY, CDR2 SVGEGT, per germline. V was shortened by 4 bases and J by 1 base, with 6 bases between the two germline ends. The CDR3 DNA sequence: TGTGCCAGCAGTTCACCAGGCACAGATACGCAGTATTTT. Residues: CASSSPGTDTQYF.

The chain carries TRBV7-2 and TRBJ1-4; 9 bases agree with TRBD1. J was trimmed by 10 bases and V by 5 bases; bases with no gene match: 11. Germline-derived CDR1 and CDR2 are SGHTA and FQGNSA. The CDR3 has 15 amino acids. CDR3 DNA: TGTGCCAGCAGCCCAGAGGACAGGGGAAGGGTAAAACTGTTTTTT. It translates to CASSPEDRGRVKLFF.

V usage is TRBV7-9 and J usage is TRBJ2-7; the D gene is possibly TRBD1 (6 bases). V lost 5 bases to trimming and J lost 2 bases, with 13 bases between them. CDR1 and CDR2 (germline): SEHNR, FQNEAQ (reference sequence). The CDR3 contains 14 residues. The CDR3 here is CASSARDMAYEQYF. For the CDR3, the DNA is TGTGCCAGCAGCGCCCGGGACATGGCCTACGAGCAGTACTTC.

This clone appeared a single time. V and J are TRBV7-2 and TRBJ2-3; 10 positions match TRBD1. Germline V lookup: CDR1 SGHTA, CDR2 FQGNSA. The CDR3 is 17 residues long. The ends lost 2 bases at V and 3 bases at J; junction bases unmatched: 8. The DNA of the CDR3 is TGTGCCAGCAGCTTACTACCGGGACAGGGGTTAACAGATACGCAGTATTTT. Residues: CASSLLPGQGLTDTQYF.

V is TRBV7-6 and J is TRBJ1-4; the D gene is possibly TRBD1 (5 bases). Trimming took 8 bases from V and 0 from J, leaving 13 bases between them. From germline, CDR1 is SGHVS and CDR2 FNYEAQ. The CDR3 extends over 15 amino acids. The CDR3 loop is CASSELGATNEKLFF. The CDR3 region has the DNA TGTGCCAGCTCCGAGTTAGGGGCAACTAATGAAAAACTGTTTTTT.

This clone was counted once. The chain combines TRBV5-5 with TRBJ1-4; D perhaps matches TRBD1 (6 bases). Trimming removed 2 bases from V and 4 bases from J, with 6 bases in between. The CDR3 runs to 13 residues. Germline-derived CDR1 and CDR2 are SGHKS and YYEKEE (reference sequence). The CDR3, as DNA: TGTGCCAGCAGCTTCAGGGGTAATGAAAAACTGTTTTTT. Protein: CASSFRGNEKLFF.

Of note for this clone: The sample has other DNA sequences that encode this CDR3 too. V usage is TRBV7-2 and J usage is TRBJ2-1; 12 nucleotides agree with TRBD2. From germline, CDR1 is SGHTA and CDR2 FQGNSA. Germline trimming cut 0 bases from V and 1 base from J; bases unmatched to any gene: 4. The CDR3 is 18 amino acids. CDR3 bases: TGTGCCAGCAGCTTAGCCTCTAGCGGGGGGGCGTCCTACAATGAGCAGTTCTTC. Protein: CASSLASSGGASYNEQFF.

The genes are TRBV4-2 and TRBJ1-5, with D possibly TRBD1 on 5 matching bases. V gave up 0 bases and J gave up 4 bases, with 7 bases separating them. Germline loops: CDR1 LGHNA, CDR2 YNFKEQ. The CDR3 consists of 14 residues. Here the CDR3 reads CASSQEGLNQPQHF. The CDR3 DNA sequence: TGTGCCAGCAGCCAAGAGGGACTTAATCAGCCCCAGCATTTT.

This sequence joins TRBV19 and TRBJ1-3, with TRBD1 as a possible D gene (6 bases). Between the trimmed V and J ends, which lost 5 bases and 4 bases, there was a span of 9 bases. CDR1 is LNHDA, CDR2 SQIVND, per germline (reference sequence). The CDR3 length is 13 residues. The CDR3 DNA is TGTGCCAGTAGTCGCGGACAGGGAAACACCATATATTTT. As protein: CASSRGQGNTIYF.

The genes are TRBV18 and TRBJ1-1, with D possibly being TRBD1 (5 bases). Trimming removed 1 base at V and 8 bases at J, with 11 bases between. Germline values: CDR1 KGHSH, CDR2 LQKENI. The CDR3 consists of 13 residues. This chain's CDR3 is CASSPRAQGEAFF. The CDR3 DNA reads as TGTGCCAGCTCACCACGTGCCCAGGGAGAAGCTTTCTTT.

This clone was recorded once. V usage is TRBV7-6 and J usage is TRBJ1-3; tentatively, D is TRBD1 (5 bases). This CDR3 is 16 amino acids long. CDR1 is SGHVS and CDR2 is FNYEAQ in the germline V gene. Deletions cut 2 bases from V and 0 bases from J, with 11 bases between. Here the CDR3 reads CASSLMQGFSGNTIYF. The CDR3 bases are TGTGCCAGCAGCTTAATGCAGGGATTCTCTGGAAACACCATATATTTT.

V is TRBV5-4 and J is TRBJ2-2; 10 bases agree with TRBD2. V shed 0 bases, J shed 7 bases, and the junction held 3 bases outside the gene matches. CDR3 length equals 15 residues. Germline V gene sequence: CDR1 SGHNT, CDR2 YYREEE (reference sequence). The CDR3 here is CASSLDSGGIGELFF. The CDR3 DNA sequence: TGTGCCAGCAGCTTGGATAGCGGGGGGATCGGGGAGCTGTTTTTT.

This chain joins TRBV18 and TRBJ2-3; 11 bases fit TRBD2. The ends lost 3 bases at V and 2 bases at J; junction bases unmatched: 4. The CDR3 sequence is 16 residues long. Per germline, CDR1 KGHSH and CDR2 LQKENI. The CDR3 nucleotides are TGTGCCAGCTCACCTCGGACTAGCGGGTCCACAGATACGCAGTATTTT. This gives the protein CASSPRTSGSTDTQYF.

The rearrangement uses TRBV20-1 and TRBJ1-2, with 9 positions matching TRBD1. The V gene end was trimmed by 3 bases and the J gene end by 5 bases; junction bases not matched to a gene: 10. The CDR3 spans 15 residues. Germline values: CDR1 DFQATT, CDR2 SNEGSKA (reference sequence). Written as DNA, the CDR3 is TGCAGTGCTAGTGGAGACAGGGGGGTTTCTTATGGCTACACCTTC. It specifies CSASGDRGVSYGYTF.

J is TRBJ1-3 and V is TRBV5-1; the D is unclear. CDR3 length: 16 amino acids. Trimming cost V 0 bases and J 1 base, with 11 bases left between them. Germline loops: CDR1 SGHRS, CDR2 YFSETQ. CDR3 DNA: TGCGCCAGCAGCTTGGCCGCGGCTGGATCTGGAAACACCATATATTTT. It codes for CASSLAAAGSGNTIYF.

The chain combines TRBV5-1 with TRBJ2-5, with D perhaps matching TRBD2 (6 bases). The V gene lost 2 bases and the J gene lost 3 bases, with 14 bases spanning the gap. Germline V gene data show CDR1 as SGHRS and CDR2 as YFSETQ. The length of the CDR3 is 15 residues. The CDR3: CASSFDGGGEETQYF. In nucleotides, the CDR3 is TGCGCCAGCAGCTTCGACGGGGGTGGGGAAGAGACCCAGTACTTC.

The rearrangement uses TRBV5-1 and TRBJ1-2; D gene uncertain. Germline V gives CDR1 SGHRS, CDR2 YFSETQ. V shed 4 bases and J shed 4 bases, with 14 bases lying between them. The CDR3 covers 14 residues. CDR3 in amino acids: CASSQSGLGYGYTF. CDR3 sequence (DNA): TGCGCCAGCAGCCAGTCGGGGTTGGGCTATGGCTACACCTTC.

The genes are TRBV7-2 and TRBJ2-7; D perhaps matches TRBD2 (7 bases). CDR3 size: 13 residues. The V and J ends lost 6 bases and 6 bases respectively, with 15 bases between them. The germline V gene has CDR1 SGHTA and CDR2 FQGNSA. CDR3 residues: CASRLRGAPEQYF. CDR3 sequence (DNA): TGTGCCAGCAGGTTACGGGGGGCCCCCGAGCAGTACTTC.

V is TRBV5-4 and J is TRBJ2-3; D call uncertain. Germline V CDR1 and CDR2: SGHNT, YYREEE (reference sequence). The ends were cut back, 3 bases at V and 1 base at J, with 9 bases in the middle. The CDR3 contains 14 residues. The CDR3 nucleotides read TGTGCCAGCAGCTCGATGAGCGGCACAGATACGCAGTATTTT. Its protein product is CASSSMSGTDTQYF.

The CDR3 protein is CSASSQGNTEAFF. CDR3 in DNA: TGCAGTGCTAGTAGCCAGGGGAACACTGAAGCTTTCTTT. The chain combines TRBV20-1 with TRBJ1-1; tentatively, D is TRBD1 (5 bases). The germline CDR1 and CDR2 sequences are DFQATT and SNEGSKA (reference sequence). The V and J ends lost 3 bases and 1 base respectively, with 9 bases between them. The CDR3 runs 13 residues.

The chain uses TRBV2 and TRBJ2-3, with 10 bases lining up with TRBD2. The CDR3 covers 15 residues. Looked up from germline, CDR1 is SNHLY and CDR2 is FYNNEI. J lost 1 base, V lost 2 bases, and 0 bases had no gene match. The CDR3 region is CASSELAGGTDTQYF. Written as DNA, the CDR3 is TGTGCCAGCAGTGAACTAGCGGGGGGCACAGATACGCAGTATTTT. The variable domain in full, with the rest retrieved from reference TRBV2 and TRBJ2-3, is EPEVTQTPSHQVTQMGQEVILRCVPISNHLYFYWYRQILGQKVEFLVSFYNNEISEKSEIFDDQFSVERPDGSNFTLKIRSTKLEDSAMYFCASSELAGGTDTQYFGPGTRLTVL.

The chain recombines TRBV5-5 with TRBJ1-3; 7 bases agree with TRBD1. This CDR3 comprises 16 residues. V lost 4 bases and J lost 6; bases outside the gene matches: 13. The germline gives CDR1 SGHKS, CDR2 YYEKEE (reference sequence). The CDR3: CASSPRTGNFLNTIYF. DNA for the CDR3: TGTGCCAGCAGCCCCAGGACAGGAAATTTTTTAAACACCATATATTTT.